The sequence of this T cell receptor beta chain was determined in a study of blood T cell dynamics during melanoma immunotherapy. Study-wide background: Metastatic melanoma patients received first-line pembrolizumab or nivolumab plus ipilimumab.

The CDR3 has 15 residues. CDR1 is LNHNV and CDR2 is YYDKDF in the germline V gene (reference sequence). Trimming removed 0 bases from V and 10 bases from J; junction bases left unmatched: 7. For this clone: Its antigen is undetermined.

Time point indicated: week 3, after first cycle of checkpoint inhibitor. Patients had no prior systemic cancer treatment, immunosuppressants or other active cancers. Overall study results and limits: PBMC repertoires of eventual disease-control patients split at W3 into clonality or diversity gains.

TCRdb's table, derived via immunoSEQ multiplex PCR, lists solely in-frame clones and lacks some. The sample lists around 10,000 clones, 80% seen once, with about 22% in the top ten. This clonotype was obtained from a human donor with melanoma. Sample: blood, taken from a patient treated with checkpoint blockade. The chain couples TRBV15 to TRBJ2-1, with 9 nucleotides matching TRBD1. The CDR3 nucleotides are TGTGCCACCAGCAGAGATCGAGGACAGGGGTTCGAGCAGTTCTTC. The encoded protein is CATSRDRGQGFEQFF. Variable domain in full (rest from reference TRBV15 and TRBJ2-1): DAMVIQNPRYQVTQFGKPVTLSCSQTLNHNVMYWYQQKSSQAPKLLFHYYDKDFNNEADTPDNFQSRRPNTSFCFLDIRSPGLGDTAMYLCATSRDRGQGFEQFFGPGTRLTVL.